This T cell receptor beta chain was obtained from a study of shared clonotypes between healthy human individuals. General study results and limits: The naive CD4 repertoires of several donors were compared, and roughly 5% of clonotypes were shared.

Naive CD8 cells were CD45RO-negative, positively selected for CCR7, excluding terminally differentiated effector memory CD45RA+ cells. The CDR3 is 16 residues long. CDR1 is MNHEY and CDR2 is SMNVEV in the germline V gene (reference sequence). The V gene lost 4 bases and the J gene lost 7 bases, with 20 bases spanning the gap. TCRdb keeps only in-frame clones here, not all; method: immunoSEQ multiplex PCR. The data hold 800,000 to 950,000 clones, with 90% to 98% observed a single time. Concerning this clone: As yet, its antigen is unknown.

V and J are TRBV27 and TRBJ1-5, with D maybe TRBD1 (5 bases). The sequencing sample was made of naive CD8+ T cells sorted from blood. The receptor comes from a man aged 25-40 years in good health. In DNA, the CDR3 is TGTGCCAGCAGTTCCCAGTATCAGGGAGGCTTACAGCCCCAGCATTTT. Amino acid sequence: CASSSQYQGGLQPQHF.